This T cell receptor (beta chain) was identified in a study of T-cell memory formation after mild COVID-19. Deletions cut 4 bases from V and 0 bases from J, with 16 bases between. Germline lookup yields CDR1 SGHTA and CDR2 FQGNSA. The CDR3 is 17 residues long. General study points: CD4+ contracting clones were mainly CM and EM; CD8+ ones, EMRA. Day 15 to 85 contracting clones showed balanced CD4/CD8; day 15 to 37 expanders favored CD4+.

Notes on this clonotype: Its cognate antigen is unknown.

Constant-segment primers were used for 5'RACE, and the resulting TCR alpha and TCR beta cDNA libraries carried sample barcodes and UMIs. Each CDR3 protein is one row after TCRdb ran MiXCR on the 5' RACE reads. In the table there are a few hundred thousand distinct CDR3 sequences, around 15% of which are singletons. Sequencing was done on a sample of PBMCs or a T cell subset sorted from them (not recorded which). This receptor was taken from a man aged 18-30 years who had mild COVID-19 (a few samples of this study predate the infection). Cell type and time point are not known. The J gene is TRBJ2-1, the V gene TRBV7-2; D is possibly TRBD2 (7 bases). As DNA, the CDR3 is TGTGCCAGCAGCTGGACGGCGGGGGCGGGCTCCTACAATGAGCAGTTCTTC. Translation: CASSWTAGAGSYNEQFF.